This TCR beta chain is drawn from a study of T-cell memory formation after mild COVID-19. A 5'RACE reaction primed in the constant segment made cDNA libraries of TCR alpha and TCR beta, and these carried sample barcodes and UMIs. In TCRdb, the 5' RACE reads were re-called with MiXCR into one record per CDR3 protein. The table lists hundreds of thousands of distinct CDR3 sequences, 18% of them singletons. General observations from the study: Clones shrinking between day 15 and 85 showed a balanced CD4/CD8 split, and those that grew later tilted toward CD4+. Certain responding clones were present in pre-infection memory, suggesting participation of cross-reactive memory.

This clonotype occurred a few times. The target antigen is unknown. Sequenced input: PBMCs or a T cell subset sorted from them (not recorded which). This sequence was found in an adult woman who had mild COVID-19 (a few samples of this study predate the infection). Cell type and time point are not known.

The CDR3 DNA sequence: TGTGCCAAACCGGGACAGGGCCCTAACTATGGCTACACCTTC. This encodes CAKPGQGPNYGYTF. The V call is TRBV10-3, the J call TRBJ1-2, with TRBD1 identical over 9 bases. CDR3 length equals 14 residues. The V gene end was trimmed by 10 bases and the J gene end by 0 bases; junction bases not matched to a gene: 6. Germline CDR1 reads ENHRY; CDR2 reads SYGVKD.